The following is a T cell receptor (beta chain) sequence with its context. Its antigen is not yet known. There are no base qualities to consult, and no much larger clone falls within one base. TCRbeta CDR3 regions were amplified from genomic DNA using the immunoSEQ Assay, a bias-controlled multiplex PCR. As for how the authors treated the data: Nucleated cell counts per sample were estimated from amplification of reference gene primers within the assay. Sequence reads were collapsed and filtered to measure the absolute abundance of every unique TCRbeta CDR3 rearrangement. For each sample, productive Simpson clonality was calculated by taking the square root of Simpson's diversity index across productive rearrangements. The source is immuneACCESS, and TCRdb retained only in-frame sequences with V and J called. Part of the clones is not carried over; for the studies checked, unresolved V genes explain less than half of this, and the remainder is unexplained. The DNA was the basis for D and trimming; V, J and clone size are from that table. This sample is represented by 13,000 to 15,000 clones; roughly 80% of them were singletons. Jointly, the top ten make up around 30% of the sample.

As encoded in the germline V gene (reference sequence), CDR1 is LGHDT while CDR2 is YNNKEL. V trim: 0 bases; J trim: 5 bases; unmatched bases: 4. The CDR3 sequence holds 15 residues, the cysteine and phenylalanine included. The CDR3 DNA has 45 bases and is translated from base 1. The sample comes from a study of blood T cell repertoires in COVID-19 (dated by TCRdb to about 2020). Some background on the complete study: Collaborator samples came from the United States, Italy and Spain and covered acute and convalescent phases of COVID-19. The prospective study material was composed of cDNA or gDNA derived from T cells, B-cell-depleted T cells, or PBMCs. The samples were drawn from the first 160 participants of the ongoing ImmuneRACE study and from 1,200 or so subjects provided by 6 global collaborators. The repertoires were released in a freely available public database intended as a resource for research on the immune response to SARS-CoV-2. The dataset comprised deeply sampled blood TCRbeta repertoires from subjects exposed to, actively infected with, or recovered from COVID-19. Where available, HLA class I and class II types were obtained from metadata supplied by the sample provider rather than from assay-based typing. Nearly every sample came with metadata listing a de-identified subject ID, COVID-19 status, age in years and sex.

Study-level results and caveats: Clinical and demographic metadata were provided uncurated, with the amount varying by source and participant.

The collaborating institutions used their own protocols to collect whole blood in K2EDTA tubes. For TCRbeta analysis, collaborator samples were shipped as frozen whole blood, as isolated PBMCs, or as DNA extracted from either sample type. The sequence is built from TRBV3-1 (or the pseudogene TRBV3-2) and TRBJ2-4; 7 central nucleotides agree with TRBD2. Specimen: peripheral blood. This sequence originates from a human donor in a cohort sampled during active COVID-19. The DNA reads TGTGCCAGCAGCCAAGAGTCTAGCGGAGAAAACATTCAGTACTTC. Translated, this gives CASSQESSGENIQYF.